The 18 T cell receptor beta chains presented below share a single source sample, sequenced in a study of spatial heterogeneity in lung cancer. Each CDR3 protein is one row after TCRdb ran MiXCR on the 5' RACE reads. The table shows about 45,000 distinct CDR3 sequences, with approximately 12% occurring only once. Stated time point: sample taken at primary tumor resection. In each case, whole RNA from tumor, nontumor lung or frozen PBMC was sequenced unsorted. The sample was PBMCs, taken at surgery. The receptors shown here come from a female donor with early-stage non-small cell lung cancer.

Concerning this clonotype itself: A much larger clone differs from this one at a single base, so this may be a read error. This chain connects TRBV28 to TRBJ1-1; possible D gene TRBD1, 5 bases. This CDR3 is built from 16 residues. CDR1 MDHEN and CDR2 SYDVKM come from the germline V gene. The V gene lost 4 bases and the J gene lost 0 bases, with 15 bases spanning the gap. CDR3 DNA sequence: TGTGCCAGCAGTTCCCCGGGCCGACAGATGAACACTGAAGCTTTCTTT. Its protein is CASSSPGRQMNTEAFF. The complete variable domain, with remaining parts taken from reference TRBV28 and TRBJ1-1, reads DVKVTQSSRYLVKRTGEKVFLECVQDMDHENMFWYRQDPGLGLRLIYFSYDVKMKEKGDIPEGYSVSREKKERFSLILESASTNQTSMYLCASSSPGRQMNTEAFFGQGTRLTVV.

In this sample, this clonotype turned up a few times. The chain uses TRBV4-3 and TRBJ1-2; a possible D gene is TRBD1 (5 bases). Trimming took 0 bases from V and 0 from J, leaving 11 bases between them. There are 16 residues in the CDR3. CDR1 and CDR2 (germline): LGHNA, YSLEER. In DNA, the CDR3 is TGCGCCAGCAGCCAAGATCCCGGGACTCCTAACTATGGCTACACCTTC. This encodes CASSQDPGTPNYGYTF.

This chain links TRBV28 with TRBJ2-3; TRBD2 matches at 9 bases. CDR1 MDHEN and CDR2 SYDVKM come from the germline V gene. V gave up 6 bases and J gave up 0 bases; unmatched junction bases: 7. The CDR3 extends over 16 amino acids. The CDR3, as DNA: TGTGCCAGCAGCCGCGGGGGGGCCTGGAGCACAGATACGCAGTATTTT. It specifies CASSRGGAWSTDTQYF.

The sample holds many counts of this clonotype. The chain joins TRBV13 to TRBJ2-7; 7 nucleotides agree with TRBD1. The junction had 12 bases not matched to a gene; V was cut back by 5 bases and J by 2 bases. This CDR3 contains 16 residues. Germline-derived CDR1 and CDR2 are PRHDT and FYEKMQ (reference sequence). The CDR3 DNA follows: TGTGCCAGCAGCAGATTGGGGACAGAAAGGACCTACGAGCAGTACTTC. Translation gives CASSRLGTERTYEQYF.

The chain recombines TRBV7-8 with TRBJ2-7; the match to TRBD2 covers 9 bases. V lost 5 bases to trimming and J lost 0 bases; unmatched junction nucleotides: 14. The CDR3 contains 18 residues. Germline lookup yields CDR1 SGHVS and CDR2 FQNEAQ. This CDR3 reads CASSLSLLLAGSSYEQYF. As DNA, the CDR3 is TGTGCCAGCAGCCTAAGCCTTCTCCTAGCGGGGAGCTCCTACGAGCAGTACTTC. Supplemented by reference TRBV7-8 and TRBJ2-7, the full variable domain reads GAGVSQSPRYKVAKRGQDVALRCDPISGHVSLFWYQQALGQGPEFLTYFQNEAQLDKSGLPSDRFFAERPEGSVSTLKIQRTQQEDSAVYLCASSLSLLLAGSSYEQYFGPGTRLTVT.

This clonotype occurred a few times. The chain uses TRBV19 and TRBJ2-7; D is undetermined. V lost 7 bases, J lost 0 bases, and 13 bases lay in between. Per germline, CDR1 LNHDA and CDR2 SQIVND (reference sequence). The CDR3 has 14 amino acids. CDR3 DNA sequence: TGTGCCAGTAAAGATAGGGCCCCCTCCTACGAGCAGTACTTC. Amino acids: CASKDRAPSYEQYF. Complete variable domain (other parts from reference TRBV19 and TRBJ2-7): DGGITQSPKYLFRKEGQNVTLSCEQNLNHDAMYWYRQDPGQGLRLIYYSQIVNDFQKGDIAEGYSVSREKKESFPLTVTSAQKNPTAFYLCASKDRAPSYEQYFGPGTRLTVT.

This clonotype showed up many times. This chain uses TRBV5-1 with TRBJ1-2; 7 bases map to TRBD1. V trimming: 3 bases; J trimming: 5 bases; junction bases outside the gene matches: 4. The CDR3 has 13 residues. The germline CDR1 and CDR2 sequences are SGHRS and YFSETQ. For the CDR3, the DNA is TGCGCCAGCAGCTCCGAGGGACAGTATGGCTACACCTTC. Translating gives CASSSEGQYGYTF.

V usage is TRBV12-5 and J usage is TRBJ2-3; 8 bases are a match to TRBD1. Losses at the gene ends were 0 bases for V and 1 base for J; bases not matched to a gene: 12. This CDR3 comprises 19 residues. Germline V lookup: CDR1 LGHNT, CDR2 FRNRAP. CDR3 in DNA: TGTGCTAGTGGTTTGGTCTTCCTGACAGGGGTTGGGCGCACAGATACGCAGTATTTT. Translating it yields CASGLVFLTGVGRTDTQYF.

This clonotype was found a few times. CDR3 loop: CASTLGGRVGYTF. CDR3 coding DNA: TGTGCCAGCACCCTAGGGGGCAGGGTTGGCTACACCTTC. The rearrangement uses TRBV12-3 or TRBV12-4 and TRBJ1-2, with 7 bases identical to TRBD1. Losses at the gene ends were 7 bases for V and 7 bases for J; bases not matched to a gene: 9. The CDR3 extends over 13 amino acids.

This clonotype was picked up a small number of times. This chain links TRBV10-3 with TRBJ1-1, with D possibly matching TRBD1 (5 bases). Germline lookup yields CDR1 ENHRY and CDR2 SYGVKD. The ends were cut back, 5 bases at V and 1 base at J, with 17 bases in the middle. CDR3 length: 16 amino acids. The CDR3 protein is CAISLRSGPENTEAFF. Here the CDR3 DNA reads TGTGCCATCAGTTTACGGTCGGGACCGGAGAACACTGAAGCTTTCTTT.

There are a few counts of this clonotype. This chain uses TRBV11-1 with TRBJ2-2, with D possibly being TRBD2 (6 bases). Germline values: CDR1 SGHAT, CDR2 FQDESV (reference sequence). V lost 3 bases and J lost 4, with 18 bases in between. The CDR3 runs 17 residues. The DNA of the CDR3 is TGTGCCAGCAGCTTCCTGGGGGGAACCCGCCTCACCGGGGAGCTGTTTTTT. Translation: CASSFLGGTRLTGELFF.

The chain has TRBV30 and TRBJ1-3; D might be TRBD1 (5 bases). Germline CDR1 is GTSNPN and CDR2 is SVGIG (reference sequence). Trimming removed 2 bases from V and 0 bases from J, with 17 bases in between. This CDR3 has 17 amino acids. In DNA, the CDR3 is TGTGCCTGGAGTCTCCCGGGACTCCTCGGCTCTGGAAACACCATATATTTT. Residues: CAWSLPGLLGSGNTIYF.

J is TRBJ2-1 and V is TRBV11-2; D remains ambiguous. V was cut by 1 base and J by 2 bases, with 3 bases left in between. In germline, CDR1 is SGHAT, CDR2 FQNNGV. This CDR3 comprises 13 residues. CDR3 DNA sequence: TGTGCCAGCAGCTTAGTGACCTACAATGAGCAGTTCTTC. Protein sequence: CASSLVTYNEQFF.

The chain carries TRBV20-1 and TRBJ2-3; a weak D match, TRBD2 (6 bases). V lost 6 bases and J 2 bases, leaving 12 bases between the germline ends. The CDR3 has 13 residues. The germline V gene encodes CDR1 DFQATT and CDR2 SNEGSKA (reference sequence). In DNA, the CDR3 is TGCAGTGCGCGGGACCCCCTCACAGATACGCAGTATTTT. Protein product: CSARDPLTDTQYF.

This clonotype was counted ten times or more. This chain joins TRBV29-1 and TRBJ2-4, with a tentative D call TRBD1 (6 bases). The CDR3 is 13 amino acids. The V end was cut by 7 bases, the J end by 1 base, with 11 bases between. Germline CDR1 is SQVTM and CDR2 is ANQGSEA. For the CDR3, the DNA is TGCAGCGCCCGGCAGGGGGCCAAAAACATTCAGTACTTC. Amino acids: CSARQGAKNIQYF.

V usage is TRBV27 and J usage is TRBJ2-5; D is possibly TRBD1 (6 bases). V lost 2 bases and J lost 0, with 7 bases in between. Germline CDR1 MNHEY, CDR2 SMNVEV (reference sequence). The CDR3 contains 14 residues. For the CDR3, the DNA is TGTGCCAGCAGTTTAGGGGGCCACCAAGAGACCCAGTACTTC. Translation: CASSLGGHQETQYF.

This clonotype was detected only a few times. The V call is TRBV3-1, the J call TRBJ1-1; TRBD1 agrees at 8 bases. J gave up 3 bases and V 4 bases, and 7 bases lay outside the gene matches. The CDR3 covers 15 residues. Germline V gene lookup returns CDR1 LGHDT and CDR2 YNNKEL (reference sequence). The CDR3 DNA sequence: TGTGCCAGCAGCCCTCGACAGGGGAGGGACACTGAAGCTTTCTTT. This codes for CASSPRQGRDTEAFF.

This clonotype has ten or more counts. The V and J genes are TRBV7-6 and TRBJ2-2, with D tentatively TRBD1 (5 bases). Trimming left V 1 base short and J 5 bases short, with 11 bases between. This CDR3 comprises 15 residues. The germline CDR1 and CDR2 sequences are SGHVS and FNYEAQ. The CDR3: CASSLGGRLTGELFF. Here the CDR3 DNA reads TGTGCCAGCAGCTTAGGGGGCAGATTAACCGGGGAGCTGTTTTTT.